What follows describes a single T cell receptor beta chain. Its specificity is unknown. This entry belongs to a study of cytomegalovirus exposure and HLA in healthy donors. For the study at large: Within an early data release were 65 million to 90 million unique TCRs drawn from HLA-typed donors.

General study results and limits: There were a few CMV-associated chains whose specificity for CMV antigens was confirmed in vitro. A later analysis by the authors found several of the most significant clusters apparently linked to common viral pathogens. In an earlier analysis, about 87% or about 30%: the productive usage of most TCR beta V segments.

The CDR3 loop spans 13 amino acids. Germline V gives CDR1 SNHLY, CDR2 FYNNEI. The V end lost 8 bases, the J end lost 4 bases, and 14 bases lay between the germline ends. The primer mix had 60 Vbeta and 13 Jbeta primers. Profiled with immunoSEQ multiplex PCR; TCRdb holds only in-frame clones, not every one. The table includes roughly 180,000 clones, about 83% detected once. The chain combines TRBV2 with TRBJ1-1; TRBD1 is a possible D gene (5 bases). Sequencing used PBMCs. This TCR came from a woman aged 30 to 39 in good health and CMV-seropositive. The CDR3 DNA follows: TGTGCCAGCGCGTTGGGGCGTGGCACTGAAGCTTTCTTT. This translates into CASALGRGTEAFF.